A selection of T cell receptor beta chains follows, all from one sample in a study of shared clonotypes between healthy human individuals. Profiled with immunoSEQ multiplex PCR; TCRdb holds only in-frame clones, not every one. The data show around 1,900,000 clones, with just over 90% seen just once and around 1.7% held by the top ten. Sequenced: naive CD8+ T cells from PBMCs. These receptors all come from a man aged 18 to 35 in good health. Some clones in this sample may be carry-over from other donors' samples. Each CDR3 is given with its conserved first and last residue. The D gene is left open where the match is weak. Size tells how often a clone was seen (once, few, many) or the class of an expanded clone, and some rows leave it out.

TRBD1	TRBV28	TRBJ2-7	.	TGTGCCAGCAGTCCATCTCGGACAGGAAACGAGCAGTACTTC	CASSPSRTGNEQYF
TRBD2	TRBV29-1	TRBJ2-5	.	TGCAGCGTTGTTGCGGGAGCCGGGTGGGAGACCCAGTACTTC	CSVVAGAGWETQYF
.	TRBV27	TRBJ2-7	.	TGTGCCGCCGCCAGGAAACCCTCCTACGAGCAGTACTTC	CAAARKPSYEQYF
.	TRBV7-9	TRBJ2-1	.	TGTGCCAGCAGCCTAGGAAGGAATGAGCAGTTCTTC	CASSLGRNEQFF
.	TRBV27	TRBJ2-7	.	TGTGCCAGCTGGTCAACCACCTACGAGCAGTACTTC	CASWSTTYEQYF
.	TRBV28	TRBJ2-7	once	TGTGCCAGCAGTTTTGCGGGCAGGGCAAGCTCCTACGAGCAGTACTTC	CASSFAGRASSYEQYF
.	TRBV5-8	TRBJ1-3	.	TGTGCCAGCAGCTTGGGCAGGGAAAGAAACACCATATATTTT	CASSLGRERNTIYF
TRBD2	TRBV19	TRBJ2-5	.	TGTGCCAGTTCAGGACTAGCGGAGAAAGAGACCCAGTACTTC	CASSGLAEKETQYF
TRBD1	TRBV19	TRBJ1-1	.	TGTGCCAGTAGTAGGGTTACAGGGGGTTTGAACACTGAAGCTTTCTTT	CASSRVTGGLNTEAFF
.	TRBV7-9	TRBJ2-7	.	TGTGCCAGCAGCCCTAGGACGGACCCCTACGAGCAGTACTTC	CASSPRTDPYEQYF
.	TRBV28	TRBJ2-2	.	TGTGCCAGCTCCGGTGGGACCGGGGAGCTGTTTTTT	CASSGGTGELFF
TRBD1	TRBV5-1	TRBJ1-4	.	TGCGCCAGCATTAGCAGGGGGCTTGCTAATGAAAAACTGTTTTTT	CASISRGLANEKLFF
TRBD2	TRBV7-2	TRBJ2-5	once	TGTGCCAGCAGCTTAGTCCCTAGCGGGTATGAAGAGGAAGAGACCCAGTACTTC	CASSLVPSGYEEEETQYF
TRBD1	TRBV29-1	TRBJ2-3	.	TGCAGCGTTGAAGGGGTAAGGGGGCGAACAGATACGCAGTATTTT	CSVEGVRGRTDTQYF
.	TRBV2	TRBJ2-7	.	TGTGCCAGCAAAGGATGGCAGGGCAAACCCTACGAGCAGTACTTC	CASKGWQGKPYEQYF
TRBD2	TRBV7-9	TRBJ2-7	.	TGTGCCAGCAGCTTCGTAGCGGGAGTTGAATACGAGCAGTACTTC	CASSFVAGVEYEQYF
.	TRBV27	TRBJ1-3	once	TGTGCCAGCAGTTTAGGGAACCCGGGAAACACCATATATTTT	CASSLGNPGNTIYF
.	TRBV11-1	TRBJ1-2	.	TGTGCCAGCAGCCCCGGGACACCCGATGGCTACACCTTC	CASSPGTPDGYTF